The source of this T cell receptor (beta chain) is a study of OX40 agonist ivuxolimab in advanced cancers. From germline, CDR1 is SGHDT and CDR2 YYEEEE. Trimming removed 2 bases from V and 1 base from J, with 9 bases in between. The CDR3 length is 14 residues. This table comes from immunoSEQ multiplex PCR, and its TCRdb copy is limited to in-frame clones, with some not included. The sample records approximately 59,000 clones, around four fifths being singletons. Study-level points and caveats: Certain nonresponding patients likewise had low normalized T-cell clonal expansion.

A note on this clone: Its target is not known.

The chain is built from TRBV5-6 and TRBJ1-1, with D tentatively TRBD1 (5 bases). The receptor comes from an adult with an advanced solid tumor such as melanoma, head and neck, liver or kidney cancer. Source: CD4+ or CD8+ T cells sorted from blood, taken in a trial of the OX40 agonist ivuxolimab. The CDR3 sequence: CASSFTGPNTEAFF. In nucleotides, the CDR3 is TGTGCCAGCAGCTTCACGGGGCCGAACACTGAAGCTTTCTTT.